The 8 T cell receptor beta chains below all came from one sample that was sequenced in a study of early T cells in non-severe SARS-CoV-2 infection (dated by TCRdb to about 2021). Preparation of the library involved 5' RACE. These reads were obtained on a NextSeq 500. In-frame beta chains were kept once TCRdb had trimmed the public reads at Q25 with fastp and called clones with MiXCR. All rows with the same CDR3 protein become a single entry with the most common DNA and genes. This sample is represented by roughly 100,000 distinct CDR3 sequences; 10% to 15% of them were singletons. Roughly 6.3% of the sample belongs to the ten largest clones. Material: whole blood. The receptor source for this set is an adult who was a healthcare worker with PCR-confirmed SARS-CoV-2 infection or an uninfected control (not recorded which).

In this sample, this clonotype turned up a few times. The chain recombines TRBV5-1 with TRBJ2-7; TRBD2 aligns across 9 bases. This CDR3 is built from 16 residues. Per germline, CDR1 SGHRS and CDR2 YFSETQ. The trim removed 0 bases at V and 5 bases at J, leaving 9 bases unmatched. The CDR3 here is CASSLGPAGGLDEQYF. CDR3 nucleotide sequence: TGCGCCAGCAGCTTGGGTCCAGCGGGGGGCTTGGACGAGCAGTACTTC. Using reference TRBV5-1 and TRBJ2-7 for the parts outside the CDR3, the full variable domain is KAGVTQTPRYLIKTRGQQVTLSCSPISGHRSVSWYQQTPGQGLQFLFEYFSETQRNKGNFPGRFSGRQFSNSRSEMNVSTLELGDSALYLCASSLGPAGGLDEQYFGPGTRLTVT.

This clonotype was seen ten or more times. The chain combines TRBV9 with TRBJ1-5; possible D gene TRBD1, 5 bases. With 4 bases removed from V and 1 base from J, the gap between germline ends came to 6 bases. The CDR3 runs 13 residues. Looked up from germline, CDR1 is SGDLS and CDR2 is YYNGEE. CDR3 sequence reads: CASSRDSNQPQHF. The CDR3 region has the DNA TGTGCCAGCAGCCGGGACAGCAATCAGCCCCAGCATTTT.

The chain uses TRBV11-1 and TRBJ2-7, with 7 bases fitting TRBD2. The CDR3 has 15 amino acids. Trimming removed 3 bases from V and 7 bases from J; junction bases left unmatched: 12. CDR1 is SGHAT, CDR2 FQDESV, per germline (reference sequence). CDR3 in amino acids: CASSLNSGTGPEQYF. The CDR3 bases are TGTGCCAGCAGCTTGAACAGCGGGACGGGTCCTGAGCAGTACTTC.

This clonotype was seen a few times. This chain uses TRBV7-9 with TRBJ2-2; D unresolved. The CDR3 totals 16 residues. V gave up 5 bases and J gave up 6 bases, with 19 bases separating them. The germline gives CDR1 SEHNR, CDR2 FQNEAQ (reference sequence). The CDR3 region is CASSLLRRVPSGELFF. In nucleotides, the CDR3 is TGTGCCAGCAGCCTCCTTAGAAGGGTCCCCTCCGGGGAGCTGTTTTTT.

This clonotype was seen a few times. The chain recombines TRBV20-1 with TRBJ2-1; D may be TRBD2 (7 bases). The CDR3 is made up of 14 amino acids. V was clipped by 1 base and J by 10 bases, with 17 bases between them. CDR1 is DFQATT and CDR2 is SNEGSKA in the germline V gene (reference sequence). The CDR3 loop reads CSARVYAGAQEQFF. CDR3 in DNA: TGCAGTGCTAGAGTATATGCGGGGGCTCAAGAGCAGTTCTTC.

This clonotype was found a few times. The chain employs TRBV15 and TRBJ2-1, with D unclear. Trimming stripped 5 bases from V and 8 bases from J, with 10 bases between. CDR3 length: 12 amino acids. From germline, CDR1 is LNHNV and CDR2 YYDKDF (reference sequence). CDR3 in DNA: TGTGCCACCAGCGGATTGAGAGATGAGCAGTTCTTC. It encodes CATSGLRDEQFF.

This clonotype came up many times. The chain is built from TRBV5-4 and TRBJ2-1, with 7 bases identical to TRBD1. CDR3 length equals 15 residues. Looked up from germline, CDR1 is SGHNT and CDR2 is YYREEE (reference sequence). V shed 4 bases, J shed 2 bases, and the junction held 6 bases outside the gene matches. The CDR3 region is CASSRVGGAYNEQFF. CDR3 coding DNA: TGTGCCAGCAGCCGGGTAGGGGGCGCCTACAATGAGCAGTTCTTC.

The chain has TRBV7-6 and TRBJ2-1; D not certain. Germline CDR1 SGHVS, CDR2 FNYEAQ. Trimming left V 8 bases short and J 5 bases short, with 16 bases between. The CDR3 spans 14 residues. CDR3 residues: CASRPMGGHNEQFF. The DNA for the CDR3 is TGTGCCAGCCGCCCCATGGGCGGTCACAATGAGCAGTTCTTC.